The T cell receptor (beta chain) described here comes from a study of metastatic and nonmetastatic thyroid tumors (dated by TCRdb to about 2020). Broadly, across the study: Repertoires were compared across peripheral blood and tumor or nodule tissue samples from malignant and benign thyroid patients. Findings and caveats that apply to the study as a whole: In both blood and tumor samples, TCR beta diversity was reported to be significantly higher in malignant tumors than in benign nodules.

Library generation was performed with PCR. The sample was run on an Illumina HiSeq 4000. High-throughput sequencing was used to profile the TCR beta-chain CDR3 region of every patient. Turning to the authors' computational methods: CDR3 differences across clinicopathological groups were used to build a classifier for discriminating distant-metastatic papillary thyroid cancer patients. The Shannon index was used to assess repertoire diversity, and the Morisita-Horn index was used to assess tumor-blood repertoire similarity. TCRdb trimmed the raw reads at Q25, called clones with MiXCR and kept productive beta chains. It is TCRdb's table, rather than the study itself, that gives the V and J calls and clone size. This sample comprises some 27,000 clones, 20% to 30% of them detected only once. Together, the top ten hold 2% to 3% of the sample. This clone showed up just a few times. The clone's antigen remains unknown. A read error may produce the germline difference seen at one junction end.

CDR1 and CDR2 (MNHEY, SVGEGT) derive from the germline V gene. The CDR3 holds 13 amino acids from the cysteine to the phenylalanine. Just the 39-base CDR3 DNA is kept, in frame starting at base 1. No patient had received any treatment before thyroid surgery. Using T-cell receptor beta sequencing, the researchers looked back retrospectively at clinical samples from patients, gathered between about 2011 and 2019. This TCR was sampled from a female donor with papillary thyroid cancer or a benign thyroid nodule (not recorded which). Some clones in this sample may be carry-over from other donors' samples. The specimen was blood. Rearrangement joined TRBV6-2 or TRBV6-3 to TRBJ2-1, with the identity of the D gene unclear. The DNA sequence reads TGTGCCAGCAGTTGGACCCGGTATAATGAGCAGCTCTTC. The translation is CASSWTRYNEQLF.